The 19 T cell receptor beta chains listed next were all sequenced from one sample in a study of patients and donors after allogeneic stem cell transplantation. TCRdb called the RT-PCR reads again in MiXCR, with one record for every CDR3 protein. Of roughly 200,000 distinct CDR3 sequences in the sample, around two fifths were seen once. Sequencing was done on a sample of blood, either unsorted or a sorted T cell fraction (not recorded which). The receptors were gathered from a human donor who was either an allogeneic HSCT recipient or a stem cell or donor lymphocyte infusion donor (not recorded which). It is not recorded whose cells these are; they may come from a transplant donor.

This clonotype was detected a few times. The chain employs TRBV29-1 and TRBJ2-3; no reliable D call. Germline V CDR1 and CDR2: SQVTM, ANQGSEA. The CDR3 runs 10 residues. Deletions cut 4 bases from V and 5 bases from J, with 4 bases between. The CDR3: CSVARDTQYF. Written as DNA, the CDR3 is TGCAGCGTTGCGCGAGATACGCAGTATTTT.

The rearrangement joins TRBV30 to TRBJ1-5; D not resolved. CDR3 size: 16 residues. Germline values: CDR1 GTSNPN, CDR2 SVGIG (reference sequence). With 0 bases removed from V and 0 bases from J, the gap between germline ends came to 12 bases. In DNA, the CDR3 is TGTGCCTGGAGTGTAAGTCCCGGTTATAGCAATCAGCCCCAGCATTTT. Protein: CAWSVSPGYSNQPQHF.

This clonotype was detected a few times. In nucleotides, the CDR3 is TGTGCCAGCAGTCAGACTAGCCAACAAGAGACCCAGTACTTC. It encodes CASSQTSQQETQYF. The chain has TRBV12-3 or TRBV12-4 and TRBJ2-5; 7 bases are a match to TRBD2. The J segment lost 2 bases and the V segment lost 5 bases, leaving 5 bases of the junction unmatched. This CDR3 is 14 amino acids long.

CDR3 sequence: CASGGQMSYEQYF. The DNA of the CDR3 is TGTGCCAGCGGAGGACAGATGAGCTACGAGCAGTACTTC. The rearrangement uses TRBV5-6 and TRBJ2-7, with a weak D call TRBD1 (6 bases). Germline-derived CDR1 and CDR2 are SGHDT and YYEEEE. With 7 bases removed from V and 3 bases from J, the gap between germline ends came to 14 bases. This CDR3 has 13 residues.

The J gene is TRBJ1-4, the V gene TRBV6-6; D is uncertain. This CDR3 has 14 amino acids. Germline CDR1 is MNHNY and CDR2 is SVGAGI (reference sequence). Trimming cost V 8 bases and J 1 base, with 11 bases left between them. The DNA for the CDR3 is TGTGCCAGCTTGTTGAGCGGAACTAATGAAAAACTGTTTTTT. This sequence encodes CASLLSGTNEKLFF.

This clonotype was counted a few times. J is TRBJ1-1 and V is TRBV12-3 or TRBV12-4, with D perhaps matching TRBD1 (6 bases). The V end lost 3 bases, the J end lost 4 bases, and 12 bases lay between the germline ends. The CDR3 is made up of 14 amino acids. This CDR3 is CASSLWGALTEAFF. The DNA of the CDR3 is TGTGCCAGCAGTTTGTGGGGGGCTCTCACTGAAGCTTTCTTT.

CDR3: CASSLRTSGRAPFF. CDR3 in DNA: TGTGCCAGCAGCCTTAGGACTAGCGGGAGGGCGCCGTTCTTC. J is TRBJ2-1 and V is TRBV14, with 15 bases aligning to TRBD2. The germline gives CDR1 SGHDN, CDR2 FVKESK. After removal of 4 bases from V and 15 bases from J, the junction contained 7 bases not matched to a gene. The CDR3 spans 14 residues.

The chain joins TRBV5-1 to TRBJ2-7, with 8 bases matching TRBD1. Unmatched junction bases numbered 5, after V lost 3 bases and J lost 3 bases. The germline V gene encodes CDR1 SGHRS and CDR2 YFSETQ. The CDR3 has 14 residues. The CDR3 is CASSSDRARYEQYF. For the CDR3, the DNA is TGCGCCAGCAGCTCGGACAGGGCACGCTACGAGCAGTACTTC.

The chain has TRBV7-8 and TRBJ2-2, with D hard to call. In germline, CDR1 is SGHVS, CDR2 FQNEAQ. Trimming took 1 base from V and 6 from J, leaving 9 bases between them. This CDR3 region has 14 residues. The CDR3 protein is CASSLDRYPGELFF. CDR3 sequence (DNA): TGTGCCAGCAGCTTAGATCGGTACCCCGGGGAGCTGTTTTTT.

The gene calls are TRBV20-1 and TRBJ2-3; D call uncertain. The V gene lost 0 bases and the J gene lost 0 bases, with 7 bases spanning the gap. The germline V gene encodes CDR1 DFQATT and CDR2 SNEGSKA (reference sequence). The CDR3 consists of 14 residues. The CDR3 region is CSARDEASTDTQYF. CDR3 in DNA: TGCAGTGCTAGAGACGAAGCTAGCACAGATACGCAGTATTTT.

The CDR3 nucleotides are TGTGCCATCAGTGAGACGCGGACAGGGGTTTCAGAGACCCAGTACTTC. Its protein product is CAISETRTGVSETQYF. This chain joins TRBV10-3 and TRBJ2-5; 9 bases line up with TRBD1. The length of the CDR3 is 16 residues. CDR1 is ENHRY, CDR2 SYGVKD, per germline. J was trimmed by 4 bases and V by 2 bases; bases with no gene match: 8.

This clonotype has a handful of counts. The chain links TRBV29-1 to TRBJ1-5; tentatively, D is TRBD1 (6 bases). Germline values: CDR1 SQVTM, CDR2 ANQGSEA. Trimming shortened V by 7 bases and J by 3 bases, and 13 bases separated the two germline ends. The CDR3 has 13 residues. The CDR3 reads CSAANRVNQPQHF. The CDR3 DNA sequence: TGCAGCGCAGCTAACAGGGTCAATCAGCCCCAGCATTTT.

This clonotype came up a few times. This rearrangement joins TRBV28 to TRBJ2-5; 7 bases map to TRBD2. J lost 4 bases, V lost 7 bases, and 15 bases had no gene match. The CDR3 spans 16 residues. CDR1 and CDR2 from the germline V gene are MDHEN and SYDVKM. DNA of the CDR3: TGTGCCAGCAACCTACTTAGCGGGCGAGGTAGAGAGACCCAGTACTTC. This encodes CASNLLSGRGRETQYF. Full variable domain (outside the CDR3, taken from reference TRBV28 and TRBJ2-5): DVKVTQSSRYLVKRTGEKVFLECVQDMDHENMFWYRQDPGLGLRLIYFSYDVKMKEKGDIPEGYSVSREKKERFSLILESASTNQTSMYLCASNLLSGRGRETQYFGPGTRLLVL.

The rearrangement uses TRBV29-1 and TRBJ1-1; 8 nucleotides agree with TRBD1. V lost 3 bases and J lost 6; bases outside the gene matches: 6. Germline assignment: CDR1 SQVTM and CDR2 ANQGSEA. CDR3 length: 13 amino acids. CDR3 loop: CSVEPGGLSEAFF. CDR3 in DNA: TGCAGCGTTGAGCCAGGGGGCTTATCTGAAGCTTTCTTT.

The chain uses TRBV11-2 and TRBJ1-1, with TRBD1 as a possible D gene (6 bases). The CDR3 spans 16 residues. Deletions cut 4 bases from V and 1 base from J, with 16 bases between. The germline gives CDR1 SGHAT, CDR2 FQNNGV. CDR3 DNA: TGTGCCAGCAGCTCACCTTGGGGGCCTCAGAACACTGAAGCTTTCTTT. This encodes CASSSPWGPQNTEAFF.

This clonotype turned up a few times. The V and J genes are TRBV2 and TRBJ2-3, with D possibly matching TRBD1 (5 bases). The germline V gene has CDR1 SNHLY and CDR2 FYNNEI. The CDR3 spans 14 residues. V was clipped by 4 bases and J by 3 bases, with 11 bases between them. The CDR3 protein is CASSVHQGTDTQYF. DNA for the CDR3: TGTGCCAGCAGTGTCCATCAGGGAACAGATACGCAGTATTTT.

This clonotype was observed a handful of times. The rearrangement joins TRBV4-3 to TRBJ1-1, with D perhaps TRBD1 (6 bases). V dropped 1 base and J dropped 0 bases, with 27 bases sitting between them. Germline CDR1 and CDR2: LGHNA and YSLEER. The CDR3 length is 21 residues. The CDR3 DNA reads as TGCGCCAGCAGCCAAGTTAGGGCAGGGGTCCTTCCCGCTCCCATGAACACTGAAGCTTTCTTT. It encodes CASSQVRAGVLPAPMNTEAFF.

This clonotype has just one count. The chain employs TRBV3-1 and TRBJ1-1; no clear D gene. The CDR3 length is 14 residues. The V and J ends lost 4 bases and 0 bases respectively, with 9 bases between them. Germline V gives CDR1 LGHDT, CDR2 YNNKEL (reference sequence). This CDR3 is CASSPNGVNTEAFF. Written as DNA, the CDR3 is TGTGCCAGCAGCCCTAATGGGGTGAACACTGAAGCTTTCTTT.

The rearrangement joins TRBV20-1 to TRBJ1-6; D is possibly TRBD1 (5 bases). The V gene lost 2 bases and the J gene lost 10 bases, with 9 bases spanning the gap. The CDR3 has 12 residues. CDR1 DFQATT and CDR2 SNEGSKA come from the germline V gene (reference sequence). CDR3: CSARRQLSPLHF. DNA of the CDR3: TGCAGTGCTAGACGACAGTTGTCACCCCTCCACTTT.